Below are 18 T cell receptor beta chains sequenced from a single sample in a study of blood T cell repertoires in COVID-19. TCRdb keeps only in-frame clones here, not all; method: immunoSEQ multiplex PCR. The sample carries roughly 230,000 clones, 85% recorded once. The sequencing input was peripheral blood. These receptors were obtained from a woman aged 60-75 years with active or convalescent COVID-19.

V is TRBV11-1 and J is TRBJ2-1; 12 nucleotides agree with TRBD2. This CDR3 contains 15 residues. Losses at the gene ends were 2 bases for V and 8 bases for J; bases not matched to a gene: 4. Germline CDR1 and CDR2: SGHAT and FQDESV (reference sequence). The chain's CDR3 is CASSLYLAGGHEQFF. In DNA, the CDR3 is TGTGCCAGCAGCTTATACCTAGCGGGAGGGCATGAGCAGTTCTTC.

The chain is built from TRBV15 and TRBJ1-2; 7 bases fit TRBD1. The CDR3 covers 15 residues. V shed 0 bases, J shed 5 bases, and the junction held 6 bases outside the gene matches. CDR1 and CDR2 (germline): LNHNV, YYDKDF (reference sequence). The chain's CDR3 is CATSRDLGTAYGYTF. The CDR3 DNA reads as TGTGCCACCAGCAGAGATTTAGGGACAGCTTATGGCTACACCTTC. Full variable domain (remainder filled in from reference TRBV15 and TRBJ1-2): DAMVIQNPRYQVTQFGKPVTLSCSQTLNHNVMYWYQQKSSQAPKLLFHYYDKDFNNEADTPDNFQSRRPNTSFCFLDIRSPGLGDTAMYLCATSRDLGTAYGYTFGSGTRLTVV.

This chain uses TRBV3-1 (or the pseudogene TRBV3-2) with TRBJ1-1, with D possibly matching TRBD1 (6 bases). Between the trimmed V and J ends, which lost 4 bases and 2 bases, there was a span of 11 bases. Looked up from germline, CDR1 is LGHDT and CDR2 is YNNKEL (reference sequence). There are 14 residues in the CDR3. DNA of the CDR3: TGTGCCAGCAGCCGCAACAGGGTAAACACTGAAGCTTTCTTT. It codes for CASSRNRVNTEAFF.

V is TRBV5-6 and J is TRBJ1-1; D perhaps matches TRBD1 (5 bases). The CDR3 runs to 14 residues. Trimming cost V 4 bases and J 1 base, with 11 bases left between them. Per the germline V gene, CDR1 is SGHDT and CDR2 is YYEEEE. CDR3 nucleotide sequence: TGTGCCAGCAGCCAATACACAGGGAACACTGAAGCTTTCTTT. Residues: CASSQYTGNTEAFF.

This chain connects TRBV27 to TRBJ1-1; 7 nucleotides agree with TRBD1. V was clipped by 5 bases and J by 5 bases; unmatched bases: 8. The CDR3 extends over 14 amino acids. In germline, CDR1 is MNHEY, CDR2 SMNVEV (reference sequence). The CDR3 DNA sequence: TGTGCCAGCAGTCTCACCACAGGGGTAACTGAAGCTTTCTTT. Protein sequence: CASSLTTGVTEAFF.

There are a few counts of this clone. The chain joins TRBV3-1 (or the pseudogene TRBV3-2) to TRBJ2-7; TRBD1 matches at 7 bases. The CDR3 extends over 15 amino acids. After removal of 4 bases from V and 4 bases from J, the junction contained 10 bases not matched to a gene. Germline V gene sequence: CDR1 LGHDT, CDR2 YNNKEL (reference sequence). The CDR3: CASSPRRDRSYEQYV. For the CDR3, the DNA is TGTGCCAGCAGCCCCCGCCGGGACAGATCGTACGAGCAGTACGTC.

The CDR3 coding sequence is TGTGCCAGCAGTTTAAGGCGGACAGGGAATTACTATGGCTACACCTTC. It is translated as CASSLRRTGNYYGYTF. The chain uses TRBV27 and TRBJ1-2; 8 nucleotides line up with TRBD1. The CDR3 is made up of 16 amino acids. Trimming at V came to 2 bases and at J to 3 bases, leaving 8 bases not matched to a gene. CDR1 and CDR2 (germline): MNHEY, SMNVEV (reference sequence).

The rearrangement links TRBV6-1 to TRBJ1-5; 7 bases align to TRBD1. V lost 3 bases and J lost 2; bases outside the gene matches: 7. This CDR3 is built from 16 residues. Germline V lookup: CDR1 MNHNS, CDR2 SASEGT. The CDR3 loop reads CASSDSRQGGNQPQHF. For the CDR3, the DNA is TGTGCCAGCAGTGATTCCCGACAGGGAGGCAATCAGCCCCAGCATTTT.

The chain combines TRBV28 with TRBJ1-5, with D perhaps TRBD1 (5 bases). Deletions cut 4 bases from V and 2 bases from J, with 9 bases between. Germline lookup yields CDR1 MDHEN and CDR2 SYDVKM. CDR3 length: 14 amino acids. The chain's CDR3 is CASSWQGGNQPQHF. The CDR3 DNA reads as TGTGCCAGCAGTTGGCAAGGGGGCAATCAGCCCCAGCATTTT.

The CDR3 bases are TGCAGTGCTAGGGCCCGTGAGCAGTTCTTC. Its translation: CSARAREQFF. The chain recombines TRBV20-1 with TRBJ2-1; unclear D gene. V shed 3 bases and J shed 9 bases, with 6 bases lying between them. The CDR3 length is 10 residues. Germline V lookup: CDR1 DFQATT, CDR2 SNEGSKA (reference sequence).

CDR3 protein: CASSGFTRGNYGYTF. The CDR3 region has the DNA TGTGCCAGCAGCGGGTTCACCAGGGGGAACTATGGCTACACCTTC. The chain is built from TRBV5-6 and TRBJ1-2; 7 positions agree with TRBD1. The CDR3 is 15 amino acids. Germline V gives CDR1 SGHDT, CDR2 YYEEEE. The J segment lost 2 bases and the V segment lost 4 bases, leaving 8 bases of the junction unmatched.

This clone was counted once. The CDR3 DNA reads TGTGCCAGCAGTGCCGGGGGGAACTATGGCTACACCTTC. Translated: CASSAGGNYGYTF. The chain couples TRBV2 to TRBJ1-2; D might be TRBD1 (5 bases). This CDR3 is 13 amino acids long. V was cut by 4 bases and J by 2 bases, with 8 bases left in between. Germline assignment: CDR1 SNHLY and CDR2 FYNNEI.

V and J are TRBV28 and TRBJ2-7; 12 bases agree with TRBD2. After removal of 4 bases from V and 5 bases from J, the junction contained 6 bases not matched to a gene. The germline V gene encodes CDR1 MDHEN and CDR2 SYDVKM. The CDR3 runs 15 residues. The DNA for the CDR3 is TGTGCCAGCAGTTCCCTAGCGGGAGGGCCCCACGAGCAGTACTTC. It is translated as CASSSLAGGPHEQYF.

The V and J genes are TRBV3-1 (or the pseudogene TRBV3-2) and TRBJ2-1; TRBD2 is a possible D gene (6 bases). The CDR3 has 17 amino acids. Per the germline V gene, CDR1 is LGHDT and CDR2 is YNNKEL (reference sequence). V was pared by 1 base and J by 10 bases, with 23 bases between. In DNA form, the CDR3 reads TGTGCCAGCAGCCAAGTTCCCCACGGGAGACTTCCCGGGGAGCAGTTCTTC. Translating it yields CASSQVPHGRLPGEQFF.

The V gene is TRBV11-3, the J gene TRBJ2-3; the match to TRBD2 covers 11 bases. This CDR3 has 15 residues. Per germline, CDR1 SGHNT and CDR2 YENEEA. V shed 3 bases and J 3 bases; nucleotides not matched to a gene: 2. The CDR3, as DNA: TGTGCCAGCAGCTTTAGCGGGAGGGTAACAGATACGCAGTATTTT. This sequence encodes CASSFSGRVTDTQYF.

The genes are TRBV6-6 and TRBJ2-5; TRBD2 aligns across 8 bases. The CDR3 loop spans 14 amino acids. Germline V gene sequence: CDR1 MNHNY, CDR2 SVGAGI (reference sequence). The J segment lost 4 bases and the V segment lost 6 bases, leaving 7 bases of the junction unmatched. CDR3: CASSPTRGGETQYF. The DNA of the CDR3 is TGTGCCAGCAGCCCCACCCGGGGGGGAGAGACCCAGTACTTC.

This clone appeared a single time. The chain combines TRBV11-2 with TRBJ1-3, with 7 bases that match TRBD1. The length of the CDR3 is 15 residues. Germline lookup yields CDR1 SGHAT and CDR2 FQNNGV. Trimming at V came to 6 bases and at J to 4 bases, leaving 9 bases not matched to a gene. DNA for the CDR3: TGTGCCAGCAGGTTAAACAGGGGAGGAGGAAACACCATATATTTT. As protein: CASRLNRGGGNTIYF.

The chain is built from TRBV19 and TRBJ1-5; D possibly corresponds to TRBD1 (5 bases). Trimming removed 7 bases from V and 5 bases from J, with 24 bases in between. Germline V CDR1 and CDR2: LNHDA, SQIVND (reference sequence). The CDR3 length is 17 residues. As DNA, the CDR3 is TGTGCCAGTAACCTTATCGGGTCAGGGCCGTCGCATCAGCCCCAGCATTTT. It specifies CASNLIGSGPSHQPQHF. The full variable domain, with the rest looked up from reference TRBV19 and TRBJ1-5, is DGGITQSPKYLFRKEGQNVTLSCEQNLNHDAMYWYRQDPGQGLRLIYYSQIVNDFQKGDIAEGYSVSREKKESFPLTVTSAQKNPTAFYLCASNLIGSGPSHQPQHFGDGTRLSIL.